This T cell receptor beta chain was recovered during a study of T cell repertoires in cytomegalovirus infection. This clonotype was counted at least ten times. What it binds is unknown. The V gene end was trimmed by 5 bases and the J gene end by 0 bases; junction bases not matched to a gene: 8. This CDR3 is 16 amino acids long. Germline CDR1 reads SGHTA; CDR2 reads FQGNSA. Via MiXCR, TCRdb re-called the reads, giving one row per CDR3 protein. The sample contains hundreds of thousands of distinct CDR3 sequences, 30% to 40% of which appear only once. Sequencing used cultured CD8+ T cells from PBMCs, obtained from culture after CMV antigen stimulation. The source of this sequence is a human donor in good health (CMV status not recorded). Some clones in this sample may be carry-over from other donors' samples. The chain employs TRBV7-2 and TRBJ2-5, with 8 bases fitting TRBD1. CDR3 nucleotide sequence: TGTGCCAGCAGCCCGCCGGACAGGGCGTACCAAGAGACCCAGTACTTC. As protein: CASSPPDRAYQETQYF. The whole variable domain, filled in from reference TRBV7-2 and TRBJ2-5, reads GAGVSQSPSNKVTEKGKDVELRCDPISGHTALYWYRQSLGQGLEFLIYFQGNSAPDKSGLPSDRFSAERTGGSVSTLTIQRTQQEDSAVYLCASSPPDRAYQETQYFGPGTRLLVL.